The 13 T cell receptor beta chains given below trace back to one sample, sequenced in a study of blood T cells in healthy people across ages. A sample-barcoded 5' primer and a J-beta primer mix were used in a second PCR of about 6 to 11 cycles. TCRdb ran MiXCR on the 5' RACE reads and lists one entry per CDR3 protein. The sample has under 2 million distinct CDR3 sequences; roughly 30% are singletons. The source material was blood. Receptor source: a woman aged 25 to 39 in good health.

This clonotype was observed many times. The CDR3 region has the DNA TGTGCCAGCAGCCAAGATGTGAGGTACGAGCAGTACTTC. Amino acids: CASSQDVRYEQYF. V usage is TRBV4-2 and J usage is TRBJ2-7, with D hard to call. This CDR3 spans 13 amino acids. Trimming removed 0 bases from V and 4 bases from J, with 7 bases in between. In germline, CDR1 is LGHNA, CDR2 YNFKEQ.

This clonotype was seen just once. This sequence may be a read error, since a much larger clone differs from it by one base. This chain connects TRBV28 to TRBJ2-5; no definite D call. The DNA end is more similar to TRBJ2-7, so the J call may be wrong. Germline CDR1 is MDHEN and CDR2 is SYDVKM. CDR3 length equals 20 residues. CDR3 sequence (DNA): TGTGCCAGCAGGCCCCAGAGTTGGAAAAGTCACAGAAAGGGTTTTATCGAGCAGTACTTC. Encoded protein: CASRPQSWKSHRKGFIEQYF.

This sequence joins TRBV5-1 and TRBJ2-3, with a possible D match to TRBD2 (5 bases). The CDR3 is 14 amino acids. Trimming cost V 4 bases and J 4 bases, with 13 bases left between them. In germline, CDR1 is SGHRS, CDR2 YFSETQ. The CDR3 reads CASSGVAQADTQYF. CDR3 DNA sequence: TGCGCCAGCAGCGGGGTAGCGCAAGCAGATACGCAGTATTTT.

This clonotype occurred a few times. CDR3 coding DNA: TGTGCCAGCGGGGGGACTTCCAATGAGCAGTTCTTC. It codes for CASGGTSNEQFF. The chain joins TRBV2 to TRBJ2-1, with a possible D match to TRBD2 (6 bases). There are 12 residues in the CDR3. V gave up 8 bases and J gave up 6 bases, with 11 bases separating them. Germline V gives CDR1 SNHLY, CDR2 FYNNEI.

The J gene is TRBJ1-4, the V gene TRBV18, with D unclear. The CDR3 runs 12 residues. CDR1 KGHSH and CDR2 LQKENI come from the germline V gene. V was trimmed by 2 bases and J by 7 bases, leaving 5 bases between them. In DNA, the CDR3 is TGTGCCAGCTCACCAGAAAGTGAAAAACTGTTTTTT. Protein: CASSPESEKLFF.

As concerns this clonotype: Relative to the germline gene, one junction end is altered; a read error may explain this. This chain uses TRBV15 with TRBJ2-7, with D unresolved. Per the germline V gene, CDR1 is LNHNV and CDR2 is YYDKDF (reference sequence). There are 12 residues in the CDR3. The CDR3: CATSGESYEQYF. CDR3 DNA: TGTGCCACCAGCGGAGAGTCTTACGAGCAGTACTTC.

In this sample, this clonotype turned up a few times. This chain uses TRBV28 with TRBJ2-1, with D possibly being TRBD1 or TRBD2 (5 bases each). V was clipped by 4 bases and J by 4 bases, with 17 bases between them. The V gene's germline CDR1 is MDHEN and CDR2 SYDVKM. This CDR3 spans 16 amino acids. CDR3 DNA sequence: TGTGCCAGCAGTTCCGTGGGGGAGTCGAATTACAATGAGCAGTTCTTC. It yields the protein CASSSVGESNYNEQFF.

V usage is TRBV30 and J usage is TRBJ2-5; tentatively, D is TRBD1 or TRBD2 (5 bases each). Germline CDR1 is GTSNPN and CDR2 is SVGIG (reference sequence). This CDR3 has 15 amino acids. V was trimmed by 0 bases and J by 4 bases, leaving 15 bases between them. The CDR3 bases are TGTGCCTGGAGTGTCGGCTGGGGGTATGGAGAGACCCAGTACTTC. Translated, it gives CAWSVGWGYGETQYF.

With regard to this clonotype: A much more abundant neighbour one base away suggests this may be a read error. It is unclear where the CDR3 begins or ends on the DNA, so no DNA is shown, and the CDR3 is as TCRdb lists it. The chain links TRBV29-1 to TRBJ2-3; the table gives TRBD1 as D, unverified against the DNA. Germline-derived CDR1 and CDR2 are SQVTM and ANQGSEA. The CDR3 region is 13 residues in length, termini included. This chain's CDR3 is CSVAWGAGDTRYF.

The CDR3 sequence: CASSLSGLGLAGSYEQYF. Written as DNA, the CDR3 is TGTGCCAGCAGTTTATCGGGACTGGGACTAGCGGGTTCCTACGAGCAGTACTTC. The chain uses TRBV27 and TRBJ2-7, with TRBD2 identical over 12 bases. CDR3 length equals 18 residues. Germline CDR1 is MNHEY and CDR2 is SMNVEV (reference sequence). V shed 0 bases and J 1 base; nucleotides not matched to a gene: 7.

As concerns this clonotype: The junction departs from germline at one end; a sequencing error may be responsible. The genes are TRBV14 and TRBJ2-7, with a weak D call TRBD2 (5 bases). The CDR3 is made up of 17 amino acids. Germline-derived CDR1 and CDR2 are SGHDN and FVKESK. As DNA, the CDR3 is TGTGCCAGCAGACTCCCCGGGAAGGTGAGGATGGGCTACGGGCAGTACTTC. This gives the protein CASRLPGKVRMGYGQYF.

Details on this clonotype: This clone may be a read error of a much larger clone one base away. The rearrangement links TRBV6-1 to TRBJ2-6, with TRBD1 matching 9 bases. V was clipped by 3 bases and J by 4 bases; unmatched bases: 16. This CDR3 spans 20 amino acids. The germline V gene has CDR1 MNHNS and CDR2 SASEGT. CDR3 amino acids: CASSERTGAAHSLGANVLTF. The CDR3 coding sequence is TGTGCCAGCAGTGAGCGGACAGGGGCTGCCCACTCGCTCGGGGCCAACGTCCTGACTTTC.

In its sample, this clonotype was seen a few times. The chain couples TRBV27 to TRBJ2-3, with 8 bases identical to TRBD2. The trim removed 3 bases at V and 4 bases at J, leaving 6 bases unmatched. This CDR3 spans 15 amino acids. Germline V CDR1 and CDR2: MNHEY, SMNVEV (reference sequence). CDR3 nucleotide sequence: TGTGCCAGCAGTTTCAATGCGGGGGGATCAGATACGCAGTATTTT. This encodes CASSFNAGGSDTQYF.